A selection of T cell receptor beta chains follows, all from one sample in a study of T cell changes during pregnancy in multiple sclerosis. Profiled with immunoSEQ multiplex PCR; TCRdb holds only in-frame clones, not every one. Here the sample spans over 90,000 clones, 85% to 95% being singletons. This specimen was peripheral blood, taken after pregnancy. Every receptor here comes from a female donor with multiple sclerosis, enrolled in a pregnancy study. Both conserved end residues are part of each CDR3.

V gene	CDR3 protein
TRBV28	CASRTSGTGARKHGYTF
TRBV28	CASSFPRTGPNQPQHF
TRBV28	CASNPDRVGHEQYF
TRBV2	CASSVTGKGEQYF
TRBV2	CASRYRDNYEQYF
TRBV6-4	CASSAQREPTDTQYF
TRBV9	CASTRTSGRAYNEQFF
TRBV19	CASSTPEHGYTF
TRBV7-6	CASSLQGGNEKLFF
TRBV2	CASIRGGKLFF
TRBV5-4	CASSLGTGPYYEQYF
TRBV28	CASIPTFRGGGYTF
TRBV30	CAWGGLAGPDTQYF
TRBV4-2	CASSQDRGSTYEQYF
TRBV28	CASGSGADYEQYF